The rows below give T cell receptor beta chains drawn from one sample of a study of shared clonotypes between healthy human individuals. Sequenced by immunoSEQ multiplex PCR; TCRdb stores in-frame clones only, minus some. The top ten clones hold 0.55% to 0.7% of a sample with more than 900,000 clones, 70% to 80% of them seen once. The sample comprised memory CD4+ T cells from PBMCs. The receptors originated from a man aged 18 to 35 in good health. Some clones in this sample may be carry-over from other donors' samples. The CDR3 runs from the conserved cysteine through the conserved F or W. Fields, in order: clone size, J gene, V gene, D gene, CDR3 protein, CDR3 DNA. A D gene is named only where the DNA matches it firmly. Rows give clone size only sometimes, using once, few, many, or a class for an expanded clone.

. TRBJ1-3 TRBV18 . CASSPGRPPGNTIYF TGTGCCAGCTCACCAGGCAGGCCCCCTGGAAACACCATATATTTT
. TRBJ2-5 TRBV6-5 . CASSYVYGETQYF TGTGCCAGCAGTTACGTGTATGGAGAGACCCAGTACTTC
. TRBJ2-7 TRBV19 TRBD1 CASSIPGQTYEQYF TGTGCCAGTAGTATACCGGGACAGACCTACGAGCAGTACTTC
. TRBJ2-1 TRBV27 TRBD2 CASSPRGEAIVNEQFF TGTGCCAGCAGCCCCCGGGGGGAGGCGATCGTCAATGAGCAGTTCTTC
. TRBJ1-4 TRBV6-5 . CASRDQGKKLFF TGTGCCAGCAGGGATCAGGGTAAAAAACTGTTTTTT
. TRBJ1-6 TRBV25-1 TRBD1 CASSAGGTENSPLHF TGTGCCAGCAGTGCAGGGGGGACGGAAAATTCACCCCTCCACTTT
many TRBJ1-2 TRBV5-4 . CASSSWTARNTNYGYTF TGTGCCAGCAGCTCCTGGACAGCCCGAAATACTAACTATGGCTACACCTTC
. TRBJ2-7 TRBV25-1 TRBD2 CASSVGEGIGYEQYF TGTGCCAGCAGTGTTGGGGAGGGGATAGGCTACGAGCAGTACTTC
. TRBJ2-5 TRBV14 . CASSQSARGETQYF TGTGCCAGCAGCCAGTCGGCCCGGGGAGAGACCCAGTACTTC
. TRBJ1-1 TRBV19 . CASSILEGSAFF TGTGCCAGTAGTATCCTCGAGGGATCGGCTTTCTTT
. TRBJ2-7 TRBV4-1 . CASSPRGGSYEQYF TGCGCCAGCAGCCCCAGGGGGGGCTCCTACGAGCAGTACTTC
. TRBJ1-2 TRBV19 TRBD1 CASERDRGSYYGYTF TGTGCCAGTGAGCGCGACAGGGGAAGTTACTATGGCTACACCTTC
. TRBJ2-7 TRBV21-1 . CASSKLWDIPKDFLYEQYF TGTGCCAGCAGCAAGTTGTGGGACATACCTAAGGATTTCCTCTACGAGCAGTACTTC
. TRBJ2-7 TRBV10-3 TRBD2 CAISEPGLASYEQYF TGTGCCATCAGTGAGCCGGGACTAGCCTCCTACGAGCAGTACTTC
. TRBJ1-4 TRBV6-5 TRBD1 CASSYGRTGGYEKLFF TGTGCCAGCAGTTACGGAAGGACAGGGGGTTATGAAAAACTGTTTTTT
. TRBJ2-3 TRBV4-3 . CASSQDVGTDTQYF TGCGCCAGCAGCCAAGACGTTGGTACAGATACGCAGTATTTT
. TRBJ2-5 TRBV19 . CASSMDGRGRETQYF TGTGCCAGTAGTATGGACGGCAGGGGCCGAGAGACCCAGTACTTC